The clone carrying this TCR beta chain was counted once. These data originate in a study of blood T cell repertoires in COVID-19. Study context: Nucleic acid was either cDNA or gDNA, and it came from T cells, B-cell-depleted T cells, or PBMCs.

Using immunoSEQ multiplex PCR, the repertoire was profiled, and TCRdb retains in-frame clones only, with some absent. The sample shows approximately 140,000 clones, approximately 90% of them seen only once. CDR1 is SEHNR, CDR2 FQNEAQ, per germline (reference sequence). Trimming took off 3 bases at V and 1 base at J, with 18 bases between the two ends. CDR3 length equals 17 residues. Exposed volunteers were people who met a COVID-19 case within 2 weeks before study entry. This TCR was recovered from a woman aged 40 to 50 who had been exposed to COVID-19. The chain employs TRBV7-9 and TRBJ2-5, with a possible D match to TRBD1 (6 bases). Sequencing was performed on PBMCs or T cells enriched from blood (not recorded which). The CDR3 nucleotides are TGTGCCAGCAGCTTTATTGGCCTTGTAGGGGGCCAAGAGACCCAGTACTTC. This gives the protein CASSFIGLVGGQETQYF.